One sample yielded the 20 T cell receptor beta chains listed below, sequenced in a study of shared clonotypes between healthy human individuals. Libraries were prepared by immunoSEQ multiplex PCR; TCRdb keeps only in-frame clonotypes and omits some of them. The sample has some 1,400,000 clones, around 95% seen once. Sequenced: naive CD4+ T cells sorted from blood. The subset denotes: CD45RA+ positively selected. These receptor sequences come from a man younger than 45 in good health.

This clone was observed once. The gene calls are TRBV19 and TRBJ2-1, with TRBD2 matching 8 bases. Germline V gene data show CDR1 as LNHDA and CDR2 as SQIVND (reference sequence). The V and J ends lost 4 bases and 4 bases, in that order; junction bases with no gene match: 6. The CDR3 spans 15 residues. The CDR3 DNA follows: TGTGCCAGTAGTACCCAACTAGCGGAGTACAATGAGCAGTTCTTC. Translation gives CASSTQLAEYNEQFF.

For the CDR3, the DNA is TGTGCCAGCAGCGGGGGGACGGCAGGGCAAAAACTGTTTTTT. This sequence encodes CASSGGTAGQKLFF. V gene TRBV9 combines with J gene TRBJ1-4, with D maybe TRBD1 (5 bases). The CDR3 is made up of 14 amino acids. Germline values: CDR1 SGDLS, CDR2 YYNGEE. Trimming shortened V by 3 bases and J by 9 bases, and 15 bases separated the two germline ends. The complete variable domain, with remaining parts taken from reference TRBV9 and TRBJ1-4, reads DSGVTQTPKHLITATGQRVTLRCSPRSGDLSVYWYQQSLDQGLQFLIQYYNGEERAKGNILERFSAQQFPDLHSELNLSSLELGDSALYFCASSGGTAGQKLFFGSGTQLSVL.

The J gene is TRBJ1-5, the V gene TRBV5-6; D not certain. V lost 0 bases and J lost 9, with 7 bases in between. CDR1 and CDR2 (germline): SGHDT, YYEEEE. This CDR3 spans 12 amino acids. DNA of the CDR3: TGTGCCAGCAGCTTGGCCAACGGGCCCCAGCATTTT. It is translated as CASSLANGPQHF. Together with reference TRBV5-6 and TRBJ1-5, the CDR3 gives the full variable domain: DAGVTQSPTHLIKTRGQQVTLRCSPKSGHDTVSWYQQALGQGPQFIFQYYEEEERQRGNFPDRFSGHQFPNYSSELNVNALLLGDSALYLCASSLANGPQHFGDGTRLSIL.

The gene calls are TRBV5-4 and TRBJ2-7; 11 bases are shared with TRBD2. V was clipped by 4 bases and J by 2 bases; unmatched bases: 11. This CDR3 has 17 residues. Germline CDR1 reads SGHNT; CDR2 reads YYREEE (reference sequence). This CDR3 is CASSPGQTLAGAYEQYF. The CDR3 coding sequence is TGTGCCAGCAGCCCAGGACAGACACTAGCGGGAGCCTACGAGCAGTACTTC. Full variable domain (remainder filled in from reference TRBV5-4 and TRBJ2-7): ETGVTQSPTHLIKTRGQQVTLRCSSQSGHNTVSWYQQALGQGPQFIFQYYREEENGRGNFPPRFSGLQFPNYSSELNVNALELDDSALYLCASSPGQTLAGAYEQYFGPGTRLTVT.

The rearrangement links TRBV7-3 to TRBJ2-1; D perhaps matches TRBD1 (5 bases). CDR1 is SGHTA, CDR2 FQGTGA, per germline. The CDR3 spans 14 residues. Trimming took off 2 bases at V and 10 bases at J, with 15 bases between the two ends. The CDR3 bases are TGTGCCAGCAGCTTAGGCACAGGCCCCAAGGAGCAGTTCTTC. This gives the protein CASSLGTGPKEQFF.

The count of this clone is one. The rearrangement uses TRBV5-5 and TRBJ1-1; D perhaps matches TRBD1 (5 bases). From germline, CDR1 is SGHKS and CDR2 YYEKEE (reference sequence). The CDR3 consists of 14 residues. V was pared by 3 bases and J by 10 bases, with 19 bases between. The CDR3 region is CASSYLTAQPGAFF. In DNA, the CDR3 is TGTGCCAGCAGCTATTTGACAGCTCAACCGGGAGCTTTCTTT.

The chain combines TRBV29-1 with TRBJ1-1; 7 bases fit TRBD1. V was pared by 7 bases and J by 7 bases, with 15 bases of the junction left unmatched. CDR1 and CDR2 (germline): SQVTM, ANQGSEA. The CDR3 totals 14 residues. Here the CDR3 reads CSGSPGTATNEAFF. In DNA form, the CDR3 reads TGCAGCGGCTCGCCCGGGACAGCCACGAATGAAGCTTTCTTT.

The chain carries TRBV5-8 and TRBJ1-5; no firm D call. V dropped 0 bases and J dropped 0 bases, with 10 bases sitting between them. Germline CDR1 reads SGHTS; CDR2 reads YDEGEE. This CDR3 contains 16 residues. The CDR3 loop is CASSLAVGVSNQPQHF. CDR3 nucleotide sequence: TGTGCCAGCAGCTTGGCCGTTGGGGTTAGCAATCAGCCCCAGCATTTT.

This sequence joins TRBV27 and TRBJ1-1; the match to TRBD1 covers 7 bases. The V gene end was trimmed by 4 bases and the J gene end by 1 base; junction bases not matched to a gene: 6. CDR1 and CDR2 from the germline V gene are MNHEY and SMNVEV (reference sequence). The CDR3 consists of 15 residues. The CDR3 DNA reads TGTGCCAGCAGTTCCCTGGACAGGCAGAACACTGAAGCTTTCTTT. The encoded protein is CASSSLDRQNTEAFF.

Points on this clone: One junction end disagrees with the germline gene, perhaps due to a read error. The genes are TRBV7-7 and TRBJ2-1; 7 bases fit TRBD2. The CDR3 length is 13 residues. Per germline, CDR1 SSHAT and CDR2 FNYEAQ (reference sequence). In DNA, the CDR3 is TGTGCTAGCAGCTTACGAGGGAGGGAAGAGCAGTTCTTC. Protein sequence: CASSLRGREEQFF. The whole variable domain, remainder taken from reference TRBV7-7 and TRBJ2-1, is GAGVSQSPRYKVTKRGQDVTLRCDPISSHATLYWYQQALGQGPEFLTYFNYEAQPDKSGLPSDRFSAERPEGSISTLTIQRTEQRDSAMYRCASSLRGREEQFFGPGTRLTVL.

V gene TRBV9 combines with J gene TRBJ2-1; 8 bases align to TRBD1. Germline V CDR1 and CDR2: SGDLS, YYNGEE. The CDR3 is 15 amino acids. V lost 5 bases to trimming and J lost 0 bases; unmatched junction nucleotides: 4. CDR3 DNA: TGTGCCAGCAGTGGGGGACAGGACTCCTACAATGAGCAGTTCTTC. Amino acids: CASSGGQDSYNEQFF.

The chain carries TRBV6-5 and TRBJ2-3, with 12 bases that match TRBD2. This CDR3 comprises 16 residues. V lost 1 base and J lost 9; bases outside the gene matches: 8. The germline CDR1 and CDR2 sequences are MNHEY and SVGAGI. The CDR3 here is CASSYLTSGGGGTQYF. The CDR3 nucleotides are TGTGCCAGCAGTTACTTGACTAGCGGGGGAGGCGGGACGCAGTATTTT.

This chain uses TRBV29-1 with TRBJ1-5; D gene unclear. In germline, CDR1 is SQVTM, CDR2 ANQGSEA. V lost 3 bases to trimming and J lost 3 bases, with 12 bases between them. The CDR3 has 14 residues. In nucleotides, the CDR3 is TGCAGCGTTGAGGTGCGTGCCTCCAATCAGCCCCAGCATTTT. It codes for CSVEVRASNQPQHF.

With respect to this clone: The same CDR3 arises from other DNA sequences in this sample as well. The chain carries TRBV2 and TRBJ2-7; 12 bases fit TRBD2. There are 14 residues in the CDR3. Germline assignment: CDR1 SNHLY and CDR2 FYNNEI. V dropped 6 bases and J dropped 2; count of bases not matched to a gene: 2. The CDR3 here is CASSLAGGTYEQYF. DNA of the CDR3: TGTGCCAGCAGCCTAGCGGGAGGGACCTACGAGCAGTACTTC.

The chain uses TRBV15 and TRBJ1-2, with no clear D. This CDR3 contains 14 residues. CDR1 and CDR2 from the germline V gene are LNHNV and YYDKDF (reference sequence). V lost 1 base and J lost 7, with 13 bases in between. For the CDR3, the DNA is TGTGCCACCAGCAGAGGGCCCGTATCGGGTGGCTACACCTTC. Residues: CATSRGPVSGGYTF.

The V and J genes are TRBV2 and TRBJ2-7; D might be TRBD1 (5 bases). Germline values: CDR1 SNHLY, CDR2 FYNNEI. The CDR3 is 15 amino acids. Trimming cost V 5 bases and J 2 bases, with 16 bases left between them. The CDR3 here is CASSYSPRGPYEQYF. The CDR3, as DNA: TGTGCCAGCAGTTATTCCCCTAGGGGTCCCTACGAGCAGTACTTC.

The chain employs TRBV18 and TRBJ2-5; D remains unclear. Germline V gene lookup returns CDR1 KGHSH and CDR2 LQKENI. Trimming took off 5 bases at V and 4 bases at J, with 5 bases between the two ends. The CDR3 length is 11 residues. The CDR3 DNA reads TGTGCCAGCTCAGCGACAGAGACCCAGTACTTC. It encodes CASSATETQYF.

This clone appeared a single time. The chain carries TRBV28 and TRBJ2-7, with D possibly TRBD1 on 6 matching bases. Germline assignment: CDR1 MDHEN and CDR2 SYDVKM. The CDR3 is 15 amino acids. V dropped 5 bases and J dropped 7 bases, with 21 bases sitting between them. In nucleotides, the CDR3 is TGTGCCAGCAGTCTCCGGACAGCCGCCAAAAGGGAGCAGTACTTC. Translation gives CASSLRTAAKREQYF.

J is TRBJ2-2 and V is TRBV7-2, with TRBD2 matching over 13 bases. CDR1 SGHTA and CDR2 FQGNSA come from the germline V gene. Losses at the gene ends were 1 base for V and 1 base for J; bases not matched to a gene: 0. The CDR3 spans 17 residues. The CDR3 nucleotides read TGTGCCAGCAGCTTAGGGACTAGCGGGAGGAACACCGGGGAGCTGTTTTTT. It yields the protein CASSLGTSGRNTGELFF.

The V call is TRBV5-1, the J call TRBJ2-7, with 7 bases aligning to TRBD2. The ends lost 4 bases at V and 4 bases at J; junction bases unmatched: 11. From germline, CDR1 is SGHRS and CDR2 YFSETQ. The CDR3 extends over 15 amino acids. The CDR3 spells CASSMGLTGVYEQYF. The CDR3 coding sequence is TGCGCCAGCAGCATGGGACTAACGGGAGTTTACGAGCAGTACTTC.